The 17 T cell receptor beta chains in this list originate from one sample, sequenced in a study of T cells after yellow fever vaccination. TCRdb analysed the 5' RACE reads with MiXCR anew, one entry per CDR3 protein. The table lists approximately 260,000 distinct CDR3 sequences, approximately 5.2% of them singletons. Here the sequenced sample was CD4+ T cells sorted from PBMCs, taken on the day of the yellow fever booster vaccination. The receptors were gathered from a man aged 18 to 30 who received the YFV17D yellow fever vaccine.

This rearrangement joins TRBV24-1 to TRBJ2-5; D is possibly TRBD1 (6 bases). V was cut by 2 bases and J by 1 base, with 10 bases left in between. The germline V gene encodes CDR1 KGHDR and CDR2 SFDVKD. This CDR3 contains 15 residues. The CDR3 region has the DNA TGTGCCACCAGTGATTCCGCAGGGGTCCAAGAGACCCAGTACTTC. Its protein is CATSDSAGVQETQYF.

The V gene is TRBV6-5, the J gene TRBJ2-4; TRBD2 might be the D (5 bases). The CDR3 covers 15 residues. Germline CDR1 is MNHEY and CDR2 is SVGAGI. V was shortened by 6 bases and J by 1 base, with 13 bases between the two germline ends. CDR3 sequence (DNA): TGTGCCAGCAGCCCAGTCCGAGGGGCCAAAAACATTCAGTACTTC. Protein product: CASSPVRGAKNIQYF.

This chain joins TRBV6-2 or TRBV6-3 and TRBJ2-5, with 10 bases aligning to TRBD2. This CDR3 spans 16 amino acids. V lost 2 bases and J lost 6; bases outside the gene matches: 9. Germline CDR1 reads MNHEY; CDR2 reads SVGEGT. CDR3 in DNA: TGTGCCAGCAGTTACGCCCTAGCGGGGGCTGGAAAGACCCAGTACTTC. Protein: CASSYALAGAGKTQYF.

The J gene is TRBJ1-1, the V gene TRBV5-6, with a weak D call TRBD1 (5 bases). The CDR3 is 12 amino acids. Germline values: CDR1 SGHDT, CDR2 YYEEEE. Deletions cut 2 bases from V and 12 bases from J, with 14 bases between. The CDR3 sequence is CASSFDRMRTFF. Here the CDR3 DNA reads TGTGCCAGCAGCTTCGACAGAATGAGAACTTTCTTT.

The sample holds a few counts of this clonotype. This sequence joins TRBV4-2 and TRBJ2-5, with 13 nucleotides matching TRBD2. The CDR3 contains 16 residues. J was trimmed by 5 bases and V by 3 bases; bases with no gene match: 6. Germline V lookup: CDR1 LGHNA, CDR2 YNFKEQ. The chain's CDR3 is CASSHPWTSGGETQYF. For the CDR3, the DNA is TGTGCCAGCAGCCATCCTTGGACTAGCGGGGGTGAGACCCAGTACTTC.

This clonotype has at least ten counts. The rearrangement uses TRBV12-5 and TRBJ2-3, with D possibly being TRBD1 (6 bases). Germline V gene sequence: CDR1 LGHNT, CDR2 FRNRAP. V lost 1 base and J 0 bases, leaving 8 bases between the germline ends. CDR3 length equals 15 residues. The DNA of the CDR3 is TGTGCTAGTGGTTTGGGACAGGTGAGCACAGATACGCAGTATTTT. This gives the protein CASGLGQVSTDTQYF.

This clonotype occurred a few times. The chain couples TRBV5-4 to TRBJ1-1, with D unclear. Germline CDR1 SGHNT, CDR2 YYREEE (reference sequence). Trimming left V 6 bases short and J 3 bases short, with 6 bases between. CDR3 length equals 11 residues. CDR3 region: CASKNYTEAFF. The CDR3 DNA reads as TGTGCCAGCAAAAACTACACTGAAGCTTTCTTT.

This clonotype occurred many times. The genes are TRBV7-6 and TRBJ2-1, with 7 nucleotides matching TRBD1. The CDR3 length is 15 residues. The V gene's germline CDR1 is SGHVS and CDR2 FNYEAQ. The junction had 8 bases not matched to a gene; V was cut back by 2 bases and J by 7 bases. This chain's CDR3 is CASSLRAGGRNEQFF. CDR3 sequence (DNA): TGTGCCAGCAGCTTAAGGGCAGGGGGTCGGAATGAGCAGTTCTTC.

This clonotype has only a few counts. CDR3 in DNA: TGCGCCAGCAGCCAAGATTTCGGGGGGGACCGGTCAGATACGCAGTATTTT. It translates to CASSQDFGGDRSDTQYF. The chain recombines TRBV4-1 with TRBJ2-3; 8 nucleotides match TRBD2. The CDR3 has 17 amino acids. The J segment lost 4 bases and the V segment lost 0 bases, leaving 9 bases of the junction unmatched. Germline V gene sequence: CDR1 MGHRA, CDR2 YSYEKL.

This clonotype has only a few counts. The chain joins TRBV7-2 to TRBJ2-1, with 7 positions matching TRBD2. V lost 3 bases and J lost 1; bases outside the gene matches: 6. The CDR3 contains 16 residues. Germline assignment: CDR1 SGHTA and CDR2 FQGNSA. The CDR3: CASSFPLAISYNEQFF. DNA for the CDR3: TGTGCCAGCAGCTTCCCACTAGCGATATCCTACAATGAGCAGTTCTTC.

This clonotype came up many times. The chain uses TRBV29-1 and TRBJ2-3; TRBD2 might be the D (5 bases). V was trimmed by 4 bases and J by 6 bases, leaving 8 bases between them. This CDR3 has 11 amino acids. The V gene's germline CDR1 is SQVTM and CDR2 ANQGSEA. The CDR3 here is CSVGGGDTQYF. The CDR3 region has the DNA TGCAGCGTTGGCGGCGGGGATACGCAGTATTTT.

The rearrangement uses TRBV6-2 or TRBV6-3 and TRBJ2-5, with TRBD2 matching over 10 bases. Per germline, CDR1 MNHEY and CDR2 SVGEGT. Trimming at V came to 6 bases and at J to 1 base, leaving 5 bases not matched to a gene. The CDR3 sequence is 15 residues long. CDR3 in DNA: TGTGCCAGCAGACAACTAGCGGGGCTCCAAGAGACCCAGTACTTC. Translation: CASRQLAGLQETQYF.

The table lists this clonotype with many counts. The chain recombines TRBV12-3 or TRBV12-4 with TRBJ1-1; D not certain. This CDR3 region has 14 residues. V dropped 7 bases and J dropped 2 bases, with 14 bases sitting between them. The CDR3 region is CASTVGLTNTEAFF. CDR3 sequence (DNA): TGTGCCAGCACTGTCGGGCTGACAAACACTGAAGCTTTCTTT.

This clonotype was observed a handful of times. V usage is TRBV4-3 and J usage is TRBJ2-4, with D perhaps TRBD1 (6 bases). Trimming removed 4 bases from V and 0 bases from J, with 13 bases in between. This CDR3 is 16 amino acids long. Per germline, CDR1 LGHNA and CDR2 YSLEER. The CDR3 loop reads CASSPGGQVAKNIQYF. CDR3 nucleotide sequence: TGCGCCAGCAGCCCTGGGGGACAAGTAGCCAAAAACATTCAGTACTTC.

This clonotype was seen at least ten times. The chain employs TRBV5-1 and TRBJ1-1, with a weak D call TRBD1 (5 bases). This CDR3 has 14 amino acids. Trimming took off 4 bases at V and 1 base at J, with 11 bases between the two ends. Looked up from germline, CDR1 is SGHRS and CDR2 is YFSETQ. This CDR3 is CASSPPQANTEAFF. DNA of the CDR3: TGCGCCAGCAGCCCCCCACAGGCGAACACTGAAGCTTTCTTT.

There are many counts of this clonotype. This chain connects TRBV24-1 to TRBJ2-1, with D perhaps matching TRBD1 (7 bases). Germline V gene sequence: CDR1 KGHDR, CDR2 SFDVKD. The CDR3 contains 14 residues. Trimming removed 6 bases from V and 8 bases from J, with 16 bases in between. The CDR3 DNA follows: TGTGCCACCAGTCTGCAGGGGGGCAAGGATGAGCAGTTCTTC. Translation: CATSLQGGKDEQFF.

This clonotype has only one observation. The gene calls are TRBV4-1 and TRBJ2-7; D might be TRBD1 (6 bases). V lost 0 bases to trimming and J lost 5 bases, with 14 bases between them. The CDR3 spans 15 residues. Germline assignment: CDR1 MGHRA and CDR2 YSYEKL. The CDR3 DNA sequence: TGCGCCAGCAGCCAAGATCGTCCGGGACATCACGAGCAGTACGTC. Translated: CASSQDRPGHHEQYV.